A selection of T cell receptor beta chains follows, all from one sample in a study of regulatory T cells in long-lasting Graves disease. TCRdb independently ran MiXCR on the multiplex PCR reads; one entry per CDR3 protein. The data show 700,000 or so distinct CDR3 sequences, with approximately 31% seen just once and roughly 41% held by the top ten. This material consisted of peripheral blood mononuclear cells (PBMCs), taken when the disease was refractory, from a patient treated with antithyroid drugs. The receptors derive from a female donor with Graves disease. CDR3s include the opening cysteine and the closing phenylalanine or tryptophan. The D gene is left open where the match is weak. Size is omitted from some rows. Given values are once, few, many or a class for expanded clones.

TGTGCCAGCAGCCGCTCAGCAATAACTGAAGCTTTCTTT	CASSRSAITEAFF	.	TRBJ1-1	TRBV11-3	.
TGCAGTGCTTCCCCCAGGGGGCGAGACTATGGCTACACCTTC	CSASPRGRDYGYTF	TRBD1	TRBJ1-2	TRBV20-1	few
TGTGCCAGCAGTGAAGGTGCGGGAGGTGCGTACGAGCAGTACTTC	CASSEGAGGAYEQYF	TRBD2	TRBJ2-7	TRBV6-1	few
TGCGCCAGCAGCCCACTGACAGGGTTCGGCACTGAAGCTTTCTTT	CASSPLTGFGTEAFF	TRBD1	TRBJ1-1	TRBV5-1	few
TGCAGCTCAAGGAGAGTGCCGGAATTT	CSSRRVPEF	.	TRBJ1-1	TRBV20-1	few
TGTGCCTGGAGTGAGACTCTTAACACTGAAGCTTTCTTT	CAWSETLNTEAFF	.	TRBJ1-1	TRBV30	few
TGTGCCAGCAGTTACTGGCGGGGGAGTAATGAAAAACTGTTTTTT	CASSYWRGSNEKLFF	.	TRBJ1-4	TRBV6-2/TRBV6-3	.
TGTGCCAGCAGGCGACCCGGGACAGGATATGGCTACACCTTC	CASRRPGTGYGYTF	TRBD1	TRBJ1-2	TRBV6-1	.
TGTGCCAGCAGGGGACAGGGGCGGAGTGAGCAGTTCTTC	CASRGQGRSEQFF	TRBD1	TRBJ2-1	TRBV28	.
TGTGCCATTACGGGGAACACTGAAGCTTTCTTT	CAITGNTEAFF	.	TRBJ1-1	TRBV6-1	.
TGTGCCAGCGGGACAGGGGACTCCTACGAGCAGTACTTC	CASGTGDSYEQYF	TRBD1	TRBJ2-7	TRBV19	few
TGCAGTGCAAAAGGACAGGGTAACGCAGAATCTGGAAACACCATATATTTT	CSAKGQGNAESGNTIYF	TRBD1	TRBJ1-3	TRBV20-1	.
TGTGCCAGCAGTGTCGCCTTAGGACAGGGGTCCACCTACGAGCAGTACTTC	CASSVALGQGSTYEQYF	TRBD1	TRBJ2-7	TRBV2	once
TGCAGCGTTGAAATCGGGACTGATGATGGCTACACCTTC	CSVEIGTDDGYTF	.	TRBJ1-2	TRBV29-1	few